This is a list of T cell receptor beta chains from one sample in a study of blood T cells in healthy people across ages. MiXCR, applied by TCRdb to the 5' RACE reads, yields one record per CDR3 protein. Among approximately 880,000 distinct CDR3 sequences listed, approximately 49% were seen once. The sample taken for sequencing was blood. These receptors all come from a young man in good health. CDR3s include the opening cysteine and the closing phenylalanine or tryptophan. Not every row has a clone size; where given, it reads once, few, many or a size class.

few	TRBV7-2	CASSLSSGGGSTDTQYF
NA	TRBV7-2	CASSLEPGQVYDGYTF
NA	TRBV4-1	CASSQSIDSNQPQHF
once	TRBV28	CAGRAGTQETQYF
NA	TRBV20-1	CSASRQTGRSGNQPQHF
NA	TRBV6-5	CASRTGGVGEKLFF
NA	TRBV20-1	CSARDQAGGHEQFF
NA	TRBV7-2	CASSLESRGFHGQYF
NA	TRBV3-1	CASSQDSGGGLGETQYF
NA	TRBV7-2	CASSFGQGQTQYF
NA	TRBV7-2	CASSLRATGVTNYGYTF
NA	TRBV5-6	CASSLRSGGVSTDTQYF
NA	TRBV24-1	CATSDSKGLGYTF
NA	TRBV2	CASSEISGYNEQFF
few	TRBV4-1	CASSLAPGQGGTEAFF